In this sample, the clone carrying this TCR beta chain turned up a few times. The data belong to a study of blood T cell repertoires in COVID-19. Germline lookup yields CDR1 MNHNS and CDR2 SASEGT. The CDR3 extends over 15 amino acids. The trim removed 1 base at V and 3 bases at J, leaving 5 bases unmatched. Sequencing used immunoSEQ multiplex PCR; TCRdb keeps in-frame clones, though not all of them. Of about 250,000 clones in the sample, about nine tenths were seen once. The chain is built from TRBV6-1 and TRBJ2-7, with 8 bases matching TRBD1. The receptor was derived from a man in his late teens or twenties who had recovered from COVID-19. The sample consisted of PBMCs or T cells enriched from blood (not recorded which). This chain's CDR3 is CASSEEVTGGYEQYF. The CDR3 coding sequence is TGTGCCAGCAGTGAAGAGGTAACAGGGGGCTACGAGCAGTACTTC.